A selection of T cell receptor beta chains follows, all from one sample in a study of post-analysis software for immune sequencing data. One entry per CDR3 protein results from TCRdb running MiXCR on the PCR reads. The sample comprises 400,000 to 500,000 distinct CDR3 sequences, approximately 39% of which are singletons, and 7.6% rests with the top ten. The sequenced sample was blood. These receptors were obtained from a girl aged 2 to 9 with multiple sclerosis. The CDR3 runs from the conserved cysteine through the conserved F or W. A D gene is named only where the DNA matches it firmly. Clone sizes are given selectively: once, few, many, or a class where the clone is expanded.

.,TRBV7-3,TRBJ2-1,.,TGTGCCAGCAGCCTAAGAGGGACGGTCTCCTACAATGAGCAGTTCTTC,CASSLRGTVSYNEQFF
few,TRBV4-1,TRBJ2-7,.,TGCGCCAGCAGCCAAGGCATGGGGCTAAGGGCCTACGAGCAGTACTTC,CASSQGMGLRAYEQYF
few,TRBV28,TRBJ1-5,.,TGTGCCAGCAGCCTTTTTCCAGGGACAAATCAGCCCCAGCATTTT,CASSLFPGTNQPQHF
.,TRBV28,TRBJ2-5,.,TGTGCCAGCAGTTCGTGGGGGGGCAAGGGTAAAGAGACCCAGTACTTC,CASSSWGGKGKETQYF
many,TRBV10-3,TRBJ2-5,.,TGTGCCATCAGTGAGAGAGAGACCCAGTACTTC,CAISERETQYF
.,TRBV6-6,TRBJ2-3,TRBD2,TGTGCCAGCAGTTATTGGATCGGGAGGAAATCAGATACGCAGTATTTT,CASSYWIGRKSDTQYF
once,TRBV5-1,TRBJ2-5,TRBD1,TGCGCCAGCAGCTTGGATTGGTGGTGGGACAGGGCACAAGAGACCCAGTACTTC,CASSLDWWWDRAQETQYF
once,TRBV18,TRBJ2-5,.,TGTGCCACCCAGGGACGGCCCCAAGAGACCCAGTACTTC,CATQGRPQETQYF
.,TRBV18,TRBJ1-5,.,TGTGCCAGCTCACCACAGCGGACAGAAAATCTGCCCCAGCATTTT,CASSPQRTENLPQHF
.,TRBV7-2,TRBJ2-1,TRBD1,TGTGCCAGCAGCTTAGGAGGGACAGGGTTCAACAATGAGCAGTTCTTC,CASSLGGTGFNNEQFF
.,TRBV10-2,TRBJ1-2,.,TGCGCCAGCAGTGAGTCTGGGGCAGGGCATGGCTACACCTTC,CASSESGAGHGYTF
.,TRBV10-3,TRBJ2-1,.,TGTGCCATCAGCTTAGGACAGAAGATAACCAATGAGCAGTTCTTC,CAISLGQKITNEQFF
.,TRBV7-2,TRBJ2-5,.,TGTGCCAGCAGCAACTGGGGGCTAGCGTTCCAAGAGACCCAGTACTTC,CASSNWGLAFQETQYF
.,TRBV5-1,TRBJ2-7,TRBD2,TGCGCCAGCAGCTTGTCACGGACTAGCGGGTTGTCCTACGAGCAGTACTTC,CASSLSRTSGLSYEQYF
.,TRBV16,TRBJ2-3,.,TGTGCCAGCAGCCAATCCATCCTATTTCCGCAGTATTTT,CASSQSILFPQYF
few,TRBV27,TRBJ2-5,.,TGTGCCAGCAGTTTAGGAGGACAATTACAGACCCAGTACTTC,CASSLGGQLQTQYF
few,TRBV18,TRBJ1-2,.,TGTGCCAGCTCACCACCCTCCATATCCGGCTACACCTTC,CASSPPSISGYTF
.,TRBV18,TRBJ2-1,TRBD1,TGTGCCAGCTCACCACCGGGACAGGGGTTTTATGAGCAGTTCTTC,CASSPPGQGFYEQFF
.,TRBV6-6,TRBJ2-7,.,TGTGCCAGCAGTTACTTGGTAGCGGATAAAAGCTCCTACGAGCAGTACTTC,CASSYLVADKSSYEQYF
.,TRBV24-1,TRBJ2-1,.,TGTGCCACCAGTGATCTCAGGAACTACAATGAGCAGTTCTTC,CATSDLRNYNEQFF
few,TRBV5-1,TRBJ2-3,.,TGCGCCAGCAGCTTGGATCCTAACTCTGGGGGCACAGATACGCAGTATTTT,CASSLDPNSGGTDTQYF
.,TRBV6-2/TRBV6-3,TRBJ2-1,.,TGTGCCAGCAGTTACGCACACAATGAGCAGTTCTTC,CASSYAHNEQFF
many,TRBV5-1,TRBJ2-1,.,TGCGCCAGCAGCTTGAACGGACAGAACAATGAGCAGTTCTTC,CASSLNGQNNEQFF
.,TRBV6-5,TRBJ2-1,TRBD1,TGTGCCAGCAGTTACTGGACAGGGGGCAATGAGCAGTTCTTC,CASSYWTGGNEQFF